This T cell receptor beta chain is drawn from a study of control samples from healthy donors and cancer patients. The V end was cut by 1 base, the J end by 7 bases, with 13 bases between. The CDR3 spans 14 residues. Looked up from germline, CDR1 is MGHRA and CDR2 is YSYEKL. This table comes from immunoSEQ multiplex PCR, and its TCRdb copy is limited to in-frame clones, with some not included. The sample includes about 120,000 clones, 89% seen only once; the top ten take almost 40%. Specimen: blood. V gene TRBV4-1 combines with J gene TRBJ1-2; tentatively, D is TRBD1 (5 bases). This clonotype originated in a man aged 45-65 years in good health. Written as DNA, the CDR3 is TGCGCCAGCAGCCAAGTCGGGACGGATGGTGGCTACACCTTC. Protein sequence: CASSQVGTDGGYTF.